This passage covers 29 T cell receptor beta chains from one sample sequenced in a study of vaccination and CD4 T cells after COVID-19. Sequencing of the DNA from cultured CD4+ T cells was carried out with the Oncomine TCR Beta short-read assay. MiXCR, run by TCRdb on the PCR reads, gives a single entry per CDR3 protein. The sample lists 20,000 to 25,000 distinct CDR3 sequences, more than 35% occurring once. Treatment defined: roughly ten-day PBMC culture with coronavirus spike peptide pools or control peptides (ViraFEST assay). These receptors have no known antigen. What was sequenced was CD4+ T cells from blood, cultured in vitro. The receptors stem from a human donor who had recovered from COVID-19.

The CDR3 loop reads CASRLKRVAGGPGYGETQYF. The DNA for the CDR3 is TGTGCCAGCAGGTTAAAGAGGGTAGCGGGAGGGCCTGGTTATGGGGAGACCCAGTACTTC. The chain has TRBV27 and TRBJ2-5, with TRBD2 matching 11 bases. V shed 6 bases and J 5 bases; nucleotides not matched to a gene: 23. The CDR3 sequence is 20 residues long. The germline V gene encodes CDR1 MNHEY and CDR2 SMNVEV (reference sequence).

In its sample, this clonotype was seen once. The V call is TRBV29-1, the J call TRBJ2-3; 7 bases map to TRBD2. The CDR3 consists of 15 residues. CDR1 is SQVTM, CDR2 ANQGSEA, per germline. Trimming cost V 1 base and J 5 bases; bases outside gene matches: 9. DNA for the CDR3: TGCAGCGTTGAAGGGGGGAGTGCGGGGGTAGATACGCAGTATTTT. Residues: CSVEGGSAGVDTQYF.

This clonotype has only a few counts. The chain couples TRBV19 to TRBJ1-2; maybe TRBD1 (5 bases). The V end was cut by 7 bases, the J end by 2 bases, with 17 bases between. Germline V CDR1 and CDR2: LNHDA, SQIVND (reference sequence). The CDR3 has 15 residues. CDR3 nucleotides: TGTGCCAGTACCCCCAGAGGTGCAGGGAACTATGGCTACACCTTC. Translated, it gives CASTPRGAGNYGYTF.

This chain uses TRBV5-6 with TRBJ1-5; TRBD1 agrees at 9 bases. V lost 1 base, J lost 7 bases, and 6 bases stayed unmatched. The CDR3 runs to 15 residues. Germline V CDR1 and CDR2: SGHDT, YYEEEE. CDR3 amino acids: CASSLRDRVKQPQHF. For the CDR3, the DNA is TGTGCCAGCAGCTTGCGGGACAGGGTAAAACAGCCCCAGCATTTT.

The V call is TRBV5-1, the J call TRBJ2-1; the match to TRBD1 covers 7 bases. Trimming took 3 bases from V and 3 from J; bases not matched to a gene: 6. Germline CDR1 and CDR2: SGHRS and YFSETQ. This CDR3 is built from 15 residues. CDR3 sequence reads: CASSYRQGNYNEQFF. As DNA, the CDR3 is TGCGCCAGCAGCTACCGACAGGGTAACTACAATGAGCAGTTCTTC.

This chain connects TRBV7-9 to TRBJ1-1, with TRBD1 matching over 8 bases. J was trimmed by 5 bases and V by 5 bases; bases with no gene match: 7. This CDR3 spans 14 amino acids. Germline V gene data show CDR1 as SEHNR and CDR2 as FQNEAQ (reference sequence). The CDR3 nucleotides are TGTGCCAGCAGCCTTGACAGGGGTTGGACTGAAGCTTTCTTT. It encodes CASSLDRGWTEAFF.

The CDR3 loop reads CASSLGGLGNTEAFF. The DNA of the CDR3 is TGTGCCAGCAGCTTAGGGGGCCTTGGGAACACTGAAGCTTTCTTT. The chain uses TRBV7-9 and TRBJ1-1; D perhaps matches TRBD1 (5 bases). Germline assignment: CDR1 SEHNR and CDR2 FQNEAQ (reference sequence). Trimming stripped 1 base from V and 1 base from J, with 10 bases between. This CDR3 has 15 amino acids.

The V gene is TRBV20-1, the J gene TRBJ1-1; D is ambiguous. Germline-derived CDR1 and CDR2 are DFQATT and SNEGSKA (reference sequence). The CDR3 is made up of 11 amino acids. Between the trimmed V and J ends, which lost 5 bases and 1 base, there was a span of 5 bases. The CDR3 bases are TGCAGTGCTGTCGAGAACACTGAAGCTTTCTTT. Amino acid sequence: CSAVENTEAFF.

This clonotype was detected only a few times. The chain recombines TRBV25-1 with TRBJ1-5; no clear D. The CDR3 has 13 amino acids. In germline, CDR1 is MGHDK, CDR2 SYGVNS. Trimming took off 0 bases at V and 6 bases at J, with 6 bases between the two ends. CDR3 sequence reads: CASSEYWGQPQHF. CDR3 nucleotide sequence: TGTGCCAGCAGTGAATATTGGGGTCAGCCCCAGCATTTT.

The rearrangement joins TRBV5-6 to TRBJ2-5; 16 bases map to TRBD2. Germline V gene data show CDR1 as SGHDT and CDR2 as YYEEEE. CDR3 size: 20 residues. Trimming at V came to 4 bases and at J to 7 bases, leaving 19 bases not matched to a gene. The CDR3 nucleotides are TGTGCCAGCAGCCGTAACCCGGGGACTAGCGGGAGGGTGAGGTCGGTGACCCAGTACTTC. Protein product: CASSRNPGTSGRVRSVTQYF.

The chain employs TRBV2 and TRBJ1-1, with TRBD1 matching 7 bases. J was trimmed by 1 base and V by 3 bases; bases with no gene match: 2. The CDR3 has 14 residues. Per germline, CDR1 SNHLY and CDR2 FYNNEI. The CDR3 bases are TGTGCCAGCAGTGAGACAGGGTGGAACACTGAAGCTTTCTTT. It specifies CASSETGWNTEAFF.

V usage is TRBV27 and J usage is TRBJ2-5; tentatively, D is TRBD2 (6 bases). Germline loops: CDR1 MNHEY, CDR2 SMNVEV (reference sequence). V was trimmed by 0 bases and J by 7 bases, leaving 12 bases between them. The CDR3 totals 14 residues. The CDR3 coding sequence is TGTGCCAGCAGTTTATCGTCGGGGGTTGGGACCCAGTACTTC. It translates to CASSLSSGVGTQYF.

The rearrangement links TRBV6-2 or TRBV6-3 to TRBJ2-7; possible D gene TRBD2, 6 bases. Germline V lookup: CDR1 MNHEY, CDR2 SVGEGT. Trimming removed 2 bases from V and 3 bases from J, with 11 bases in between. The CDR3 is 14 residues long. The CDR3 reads CASSYLPGSYEQYF. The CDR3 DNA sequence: TGTGCCAGCAGTTACCTGCCCGGGAGCTACGAGCAGTACTTC.

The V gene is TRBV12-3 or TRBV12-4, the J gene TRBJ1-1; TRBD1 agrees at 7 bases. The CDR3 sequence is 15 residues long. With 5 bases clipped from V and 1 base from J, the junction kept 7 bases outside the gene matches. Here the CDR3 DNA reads TGTGCCAGCAGTGGGGCTGGGACAGCGAACACTGAAGCTTTCTTT. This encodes CASSGAGTANTEAFF.

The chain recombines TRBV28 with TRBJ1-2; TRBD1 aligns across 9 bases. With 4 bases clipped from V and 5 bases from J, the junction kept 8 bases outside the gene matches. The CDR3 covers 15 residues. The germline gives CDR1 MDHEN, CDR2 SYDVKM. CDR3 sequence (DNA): TGTGCCAGCAGTTCCCGGAGTGGGACAGGGTATGGCTACACCTTC. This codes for CASSSRSGTGYGYTF.

CDR3 DNA sequence: TGTGCCAGCAGTTACCAGGGGAGATTCACCTTC. Translation gives CASSYQGRFTF. V gene TRBV6-5 combines with J gene TRBJ1-2; D perhaps matches TRBD1 (6 bases). Germline values: CDR1 MNHEY, CDR2 SVGAGI. V lost 2 bases and J lost 13, with 11 bases in between. The CDR3 is 11 amino acids.

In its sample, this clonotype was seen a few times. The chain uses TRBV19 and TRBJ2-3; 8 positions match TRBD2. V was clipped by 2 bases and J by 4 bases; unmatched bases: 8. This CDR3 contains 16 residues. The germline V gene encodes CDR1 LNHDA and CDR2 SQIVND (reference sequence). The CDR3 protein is CASSIYGGGNSDTQYF. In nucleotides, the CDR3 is TGTGCCAGTAGTATATACGGCGGGGGGAATTCAGATACGCAGTATTTT.

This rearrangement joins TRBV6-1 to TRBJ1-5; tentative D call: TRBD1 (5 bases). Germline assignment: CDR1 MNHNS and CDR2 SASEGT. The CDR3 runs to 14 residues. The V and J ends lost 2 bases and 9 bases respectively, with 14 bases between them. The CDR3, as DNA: TGTGCCAGCAGTGAACCCGGGGGACGTCGGCCCCAGCATTTT. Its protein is CASSEPGGRRPQHF.

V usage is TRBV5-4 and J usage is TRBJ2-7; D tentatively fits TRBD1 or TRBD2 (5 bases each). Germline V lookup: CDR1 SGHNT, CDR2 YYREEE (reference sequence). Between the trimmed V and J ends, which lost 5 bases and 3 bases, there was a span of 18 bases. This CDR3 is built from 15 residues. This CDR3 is CASSQGERQIYEQYF. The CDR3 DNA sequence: TGTGCCAGCAGTCAGGGAGAGCGTCAGATCTACGAGCAGTACTTC.

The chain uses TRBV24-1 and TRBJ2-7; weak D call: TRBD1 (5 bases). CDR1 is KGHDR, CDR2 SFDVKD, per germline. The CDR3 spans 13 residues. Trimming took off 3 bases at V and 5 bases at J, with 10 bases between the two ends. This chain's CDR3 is CATSDPLTDEQYF. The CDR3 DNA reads TGTGCCACCAGTGATCCCCTGACAGACGAGCAGTACTTC.

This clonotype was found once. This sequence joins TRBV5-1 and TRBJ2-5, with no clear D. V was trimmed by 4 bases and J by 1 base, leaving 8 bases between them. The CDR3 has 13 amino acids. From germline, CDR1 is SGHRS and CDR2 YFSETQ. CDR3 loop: CASSLRIQETQYF. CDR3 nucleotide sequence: TGCGCCAGCAGCCTCCGGATCCAAGAGACCCAGTACTTC.

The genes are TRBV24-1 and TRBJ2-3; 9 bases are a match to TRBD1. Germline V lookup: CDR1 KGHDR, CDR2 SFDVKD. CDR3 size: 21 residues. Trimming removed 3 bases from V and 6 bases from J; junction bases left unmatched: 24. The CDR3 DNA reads TGTGCCACCAGTGATCGGATACAGACGGGACAGGGTCTCAAACCTATTGATACGCAGTATTTT. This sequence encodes CATSDRIQTGQGLKPIDTQYF.

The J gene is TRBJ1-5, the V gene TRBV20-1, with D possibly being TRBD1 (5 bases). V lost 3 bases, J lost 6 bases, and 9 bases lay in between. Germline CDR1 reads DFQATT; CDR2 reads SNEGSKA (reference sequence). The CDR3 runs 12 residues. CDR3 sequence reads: CSASGGAQPQHF. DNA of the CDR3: TGCAGTGCTAGCGGGGGAGCTCAGCCCCAGCATTTT.

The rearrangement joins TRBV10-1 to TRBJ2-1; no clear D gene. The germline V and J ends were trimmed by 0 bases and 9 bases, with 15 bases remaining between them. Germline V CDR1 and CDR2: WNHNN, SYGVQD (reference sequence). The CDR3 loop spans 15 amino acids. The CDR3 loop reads CASSESLNPPAEQFF. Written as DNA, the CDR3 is TGCGCCAGCAGTGAGTCTCTCAATCCGCCGGCTGAGCAGTTCTTC.

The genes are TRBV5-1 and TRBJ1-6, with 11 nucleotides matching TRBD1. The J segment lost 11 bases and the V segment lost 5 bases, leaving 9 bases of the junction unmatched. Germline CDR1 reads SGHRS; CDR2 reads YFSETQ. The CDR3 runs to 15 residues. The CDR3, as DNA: TGCGCCAGCAGACAACCGGGACAGGGGGGTCCACCCCTCCACTTT. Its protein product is CASRQPGQGGPPLHF.

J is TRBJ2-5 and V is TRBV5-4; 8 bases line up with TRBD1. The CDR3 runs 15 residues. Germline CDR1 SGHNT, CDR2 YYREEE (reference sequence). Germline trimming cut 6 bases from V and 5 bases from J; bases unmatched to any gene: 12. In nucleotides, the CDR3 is TGTGCCAGCACTTCGGGGAAACAGGGGGTGGAGACCCAGTACTTC. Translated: CASTSGKQGVETQYF.

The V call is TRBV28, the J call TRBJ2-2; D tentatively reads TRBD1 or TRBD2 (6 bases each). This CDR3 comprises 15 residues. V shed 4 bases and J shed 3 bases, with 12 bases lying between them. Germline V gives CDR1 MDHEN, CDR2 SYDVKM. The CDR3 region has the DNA TGTGCCAGCAGTTCGCGACGGGGGCACACCGGGGAGCTGTTTTTT. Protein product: CASSSRRGHTGELFF.

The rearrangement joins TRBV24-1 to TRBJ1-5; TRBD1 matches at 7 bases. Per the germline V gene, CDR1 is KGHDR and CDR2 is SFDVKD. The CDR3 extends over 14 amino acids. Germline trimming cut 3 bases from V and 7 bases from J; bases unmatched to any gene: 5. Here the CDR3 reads CATSDDRDYQPQHF. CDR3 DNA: TGTGCCACCAGTGATGACAGGGACTACCAGCCCCAGCATTTT.

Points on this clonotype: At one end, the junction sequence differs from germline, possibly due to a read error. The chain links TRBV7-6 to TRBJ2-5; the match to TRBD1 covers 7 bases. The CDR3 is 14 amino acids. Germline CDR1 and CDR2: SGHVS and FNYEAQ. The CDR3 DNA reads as TGTGCTAGCAGCTTAGTAGGGGGCGGTGAGACCCAGTACTTC. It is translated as CASSLVGGGETQYF.